This TCR beta chain was captured in a study of blood T cell repertoires in COVID-19. CDR3 length: 16 amino acids. CDR1 and CDR2 from the germline V gene are LGHNA and YNFKEQ. The trim removed 1 base at V and 5 bases at J, leaving 8 bases unmatched. TCRdb's copy holds only in-frame clones and misses some; the assay was immunoSEQ multiplex PCR. The sample lists 390,000 or so clones; more than 80% were seen once. The specimen was peripheral blood. The TCR comes from a woman in her thirties with active or convalescent COVID-19. The chain couples TRBV4-2 to TRBJ2-5, with 9 bases aligning to TRBD2. CDR3 sequence reads: CASSQGSLAGTETQYF. The CDR3 nucleotides are TGTGCCAGCAGCCAAGGTTCCCTAGCGGGAACCGAGACCCAGTACTTC.